Listed below are T cell receptor beta chains from one sample, sequenced in a study of shared clonotypes between healthy human individuals. Method: immunoSEQ multiplex PCR; TCRdb's copy keeps in-frame clones and lacks some. Here the sample spans some 2,100,000 clones, approximately 94% being singletons. Source material: naive CD8+ T cells from PBMCs. The receptors were sampled from a man between 18 and 35 years old in good health. Some clones in this sample may be carry-over from other donors' samples. Each CDR3 is given with its conserved first and last residue. The D gene is left open where the match is weak. The size entry is marked missing in some rows and otherwise reads once, few, many or a size class.

.	TRBV5-1	TRBD2	TRBJ2-1	TGCGCCAGCAGCTGGACCCCTAGCGGCTCCTACAATGAGCAGTTCTTC	CASSWTPSGSYNEQFF
.	TRBV27	.	TRBJ1-4	TGTGCCAGCAGTCCCTACCGTGGTGGGAGCGGAAAACTGTTTTTT	CASSPYRGGSGKLFF
.	TRBV5-1	.	TRBJ1-1	TGCGCCAGCAGCTTGACCCCTCGGAGTGCTTGGACTGAAGCTTTCTTT	CASSLTPRSAWTEAFF
.	TRBV13	.	TRBJ2-7	TGTGCCAGCAGCGAAAGCTCCTACGAGCAGTACTTC	CASSESSYEQYF
.	TRBV7-9	TRBD2	TRBJ2-1	TGTGCCAGCAGCTTAGGGGGCGTTGCGGGAGACCTCTACAATGAGCAGTTCTTC	CASSLGGVAGDLYNEQFF
.	TRBV6-8	TRBD2	TRBJ2-7	TGTGCCAGCAGCCCACTGGGTAGCGGGGTATGTTACGAGCAGTACTTC	CASSPLGSGVCYEQYF
.	TRBV18	TRBD2	TRBJ2-3	TGTGCCAGCTCAGGGTCTAGCGGAGATACGCAGTATTTT	CASSGSSGDTQYF
.	TRBV10-3	.	TRBJ2-1	TGTGCCATCAGTGAGTCTGCCCCCGGTGATGAGCAGTTCTTC	CAISESAPGDEQFF
.	TRBV28	.	TRBJ2-7	TGTGCCAGCAGTGTCCAGGGGGAGGGAGAAGGCGAGCAGTACTTC	CASSVQGEGEGEQYF
.	TRBV27	.	TRBJ1-1	TGTGCCAGCAGTGACCCCTTAAACATGAACACTGAAGCTTTCTTT	CASSDPLNMNTEAFF
.	TRBV2	.	TRBJ2-1	TGTGCCAGTAGAGCGGCCAATGAGCAGTTCTTC	CASRAANEQFF
.	TRBV27	TRBD1	TRBJ2-1	TGTGCCAGCAAAGGACAGGGGAGCTCCTACAATGAGCAGTTCTTC	CASKGQGSSYNEQFF
.	TRBV15	.	TRBJ2-7	TGTGCCACCAGCAGAGAACCGGGACTCAGCTCGTACGAGCAGTACTTC	CATSREPGLSSYEQYF
.	TRBV5-4	TRBD1	TRBJ1-1	TGTGCCAGCAGCGTGGGACAGTGGGACACTGAAGCTTTCTTT	CASSVGQWDTEAFF
few	TRBV7-9	.	TRBJ2-1	TGTGCCTGGCGTGAGCAGTTCTTC	CAWREQFF
.	TRBV28	.	TRBJ1-4	TGTGCCACCGACAGCCCGCGGTCTGAAAAACTGTTTTTT	CATDSPRSEKLFF
.	TRBV9	.	TRBJ2-3	TGTGCCAGCAACCTGGCTAGCACAGATACGCAGTATTTT	CASNLASTDTQYF
.	TRBV15	.	TRBJ1-1	TGTGCCACAGGGCGCGGCGGCACTGAAGCTTTCTTT	CATGRGGTEAFF
.	TRBV28	.	TRBJ1-2	TGTGCCAGCAGTTCCCCGGGGCCCGTTAGCTATGGCTACACCTTC	CASSSPGPVSYGYTF
.	TRBV7-9	.	TRBJ2-7	TGTGCCAGCAGCTCCGGGACCTTCTACGAGCAGTACTTC	CASSSGTFYEQYF
.	TRBV28	TRBD2	TRBJ2-2	TGTGCCAGCAGTTCTCCGGGACTAACGGAAGGTTGGCACCGGGAGCTGTTTTTT	CASSSPGLTEGWHRELFF
.	TRBV11-2	.	TRBJ2-7	TGTGCCAGCAGCTTAGTTTATCCGGGCGACTACGAGCAGTACTTC	CASSLVYPGDYEQYF
.	TRBV14	TRBD1	TRBJ2-2	TGTGCCAGCAGCCAAGATTGGGACAGGGGCGCCGGGAGGCCCGGGGAGCTGTTTTTT	CASSQDWDRGAGRPGELFF
.	TRBV28	TRBD2	TRBJ2-7	TGTGCCAGCAGTTTATTGGGTAGCGGGAGGGCCGGCTCCTACGAGCAGTACTTC	CASSLLGSGRAGSYEQYF
.	TRBV29-1	.	TRBJ2-5	TGCAGCGTTGAATGGGCTAGCGATGAGACCCAGTACTTC	CSVEWASDETQYF
few	TRBV27	.	TRBJ1-1	TGTGCCAGCAGTTCCACAGGGTGGACTGAAGCTTTCTTT	CASSSTGWTEAFF
.	TRBV7-2	TRBD1	TRBJ2-7	TGTGCCAGCAGCTTAGCGATCGGGACAGTCTACGAGCAGTACTTC	CASSLAIGTVYEQYF
.	TRBV10-3	.	TRBJ1-1	TGTGCCATCAGCGGGAAGAGGGTGAACACTGAAGCTTTCTTT	CAISGKRVNTEAFF
.	TRBV4-1	.	TRBJ1-3	TGCGCCAGCAGCCAAGATAAGGGATCTGGAAACACCATATATTTT	CASSQDKGSGNTIYF
once	TRBV9	.	TRBJ1-3	TGTGCCAGCAGCGTAGCCGGGACTGGAAACACCATATATTTT	CASSVAGTGNTIYF
.	TRBV23-1	TRBD2	TRBJ2-2	TGCGCCAGCAGTCAATTAGCGGGAGGGCCTTCCGGGGAGCTGTTTTTT	CASSQLAGGPSGELFF
.	TRBV27	TRBD1	TRBJ2-7	TGTGCCAGCAGTTCACGGGACAGATTTTACGAGCAGTACTTC	CASSSRDRFYEQYF
.	TRBV7-3	.	TRBJ2-7	TGTGCCAGCAGCTTGGGAGGGGGCAACTCCTACGAGCAGTACTTC	CASSLGGGNSYEQYF
.	TRBV7-9	.	TRBJ1-1	TGTGCCAGCAGTTCCGGGACGGCTGAAGCTTTCTTT	CASSSGTAEAFF
.	TRBV29-1	TRBD1	TRBJ2-4	TGCAGCGTCTTCCCAGGGGGCAAAAACATTCAGTACTTC	CSVFPGGKNIQYF
.	TRBV28	.	TRBJ2-5	TGTGCCAGCAGTTTACGAGACACTCCAGGGGAGACCCAGTACTTC	CASSLRDTPGETQYF
.	TRBV5-5	TRBD1	TRBJ1-4	TGTGCCAGCAGCTCGTGGGGACAGGCTAATGAAAAACTGTTTTTT	CASSSWGQANEKLFF
.	TRBV10-3	.	TRBJ2-3	TGTGCCGTCTGGGGCACAGATACGCAGTATTTT	CAVWGTDTQYF
.	TRBV7-2	.	TRBJ2-7	TGTGCCAGCAGCTTGGGTAGCGGAGCCACCTACGAGCAGTACTTC	CASSLGSGATYEQYF
once	TRBV29-1	.	TRBJ2-7	TGCAGCGTTGCCGACAGGTACTCCTTCGAGCAGTACTTC	CSVADRYSFEQYF
.	TRBV19	.	TRBJ1-2	TGTGCCAGTAGTATTGGAGGGAGTGGCTACACCTTC	CASSIGGSGYTF
.	TRBV27	TRBD1	TRBJ2-7	TGTGCCAGCAGTCCCCTACAGGGGCCTTCCATTTACGAGCAGTACTTC	CASSPLQGPSIYEQYF
once	TRBV29-1	.	TRBJ1-1	TGCAGCGGGAAAGAGGGCACTGAAGCTTTCTTT	CSGKEGTEAFF
.	TRBV19	TRBD1	TRBJ2-7	TGTGCCAGTAGTAAACGGGACAGGGGAACGTACGAGCAGTACTTC	CASSKRDRGTYEQYF
.	TRBV5-6	.	TRBJ2-2	TGTGCCAGCAGCCTCTGGGACACCGGGGAGCTGTTTTTT	CASSLWDTGELFF
.	TRBV19	TRBD2	TRBJ2-2	TGTGCCGCCGGCGTGGGGGAGGGAACCGGGGAGCTGTTTTTT	CAAGVGEGTGELFF
.	TRBV27	.	TRBJ1-2	TGTGCCAGCAGTTTACGGGGATCTAACTATGGCTACACCTTC	CASSLRGSNYGYTF
.	TRBV11-2	TRBD2	TRBJ2-7	TGTGCCAGCCTGGAAAGTTTTAGCGGGATCTCCTACGAGCAGTACTTC	CASLESFSGISYEQYF
.	TRBV5-1	TRBD2	TRBJ2-5	TGCGCCAGCTTGGAGGTGGCGGGAGGCCCGCAAGAGACCCAGTACTTC	CASLEVAGGPQETQYF
.	TRBV19	.	TRBJ2-7	TGTGCCAGTAGTATAAAGGCAGCATACGAGCAGTACTTC	CASSIKAAYEQYF
.	TRBV10-3	TRBD2	TRBJ2-7	TGTGCCATCAGTGAACCCGATAGCGGGAGGTCGCTCTACGAGCAGTACTTC	CAISEPDSGRSLYEQYF
.	TRBV30	.	TRBJ2-5	TGTGCCTGGCAGAAGGCGGTTAAAGAGACCCAGTACTTC	CAWQKAVKETQYF
.	TRBV5-1	.	TRBJ1-1	TGCGCCAGCAGCTTTCGCGGGGGGACCACTGAAGCTTTCTTT	CASSFRGGTTEAFF